The 15 T cell receptor beta chains below all came from one sample that was sequenced in a study of T cells after yellow fever vaccination. TCRdb analysed the 5' RACE reads with MiXCR anew, one entry per CDR3 protein. This sample has about 330,000 distinct CDR3 sequences, with 7% to 10% found just once. Sequencing used PBMCs, obtained around 45 days after the first yellow fever vaccination. The receptors here all came from a man between 18 and 29 years old who received the YFV17D yellow fever vaccine.

This clonotype came up a few times. The chain has TRBV14 and TRBJ2-1; the D call may be TRBD1 or TRBD2 (6 bases each). The V gene lost 1 base and the J gene lost 5 bases, with 15 bases spanning the gap. The CDR3 runs to 16 residues. Germline-derived CDR1 and CDR2 are SGHDN and FVKESK. The CDR3 region has the DNA TGTGCCAGCAGCCAAGTATATGGGGGGCTCCACAATGAGCAGTTCTTC. This gives the protein CASSQVYGGLHNEQFF. Full variable domain (rest looked up from reference TRBV14 and TRBJ2-1): EAGVTQFPSHSVIEKGQTVTLRCDPISGHDNLYWYRRVMGKEIKFLLHFVKESKQDESGMPNNRFLAERTGGTYSTLKVQPAELEDSGVYFCASSQVYGGLHNEQFFGPGTRLTVL.

The V call is TRBV6-2 or TRBV6-3, the J call TRBJ2-2; 8 bases map to TRBD2. J gave up 0 bases and V 6 bases, and 9 bases lay outside the gene matches. The CDR3 length is 17 residues. Germline CDR1 is MNHEY and CDR2 is SVGEGT. The CDR3 sequence: CASRSKRGPSNTGELFF. The DNA of the CDR3 is TGTGCCAGCAGATCGAAGCGGGGGCCATCGAACACCGGGGAGCTGTTTTTT.

Only a few counts were recorded for this clonotype. This chain connects TRBV7-9 to TRBJ1-3; tentatively, D is TRBD1 (5 bases). CDR1 is SEHNR, CDR2 FQNEAQ, per germline (reference sequence). V was cut by 4 bases and J by 3 bases, with 10 bases left in between. The CDR3 is made up of 14 amino acids. Written as DNA, the CDR3 is TGTGCCAGCAGCTCCGGGACCGTTGGAAACACCATATATTTT. Translation: CASSSGTVGNTIYF.

V and J are TRBV19 and TRBJ2-3; D not resolved. The germline V and J ends were trimmed by 6 bases and 6 bases, with 16 bases remaining between them. This CDR3 has 14 residues. Germline V gene data show CDR1 as LNHDA and CDR2 as SQIVND (reference sequence). CDR3 DNA sequence: TGTGCCAGTAGCCCTGAGGATCTGGCGGATACGCAGTATTTT. It codes for CASSPEDLADTQYF.

The CDR3, as DNA: TGTGCCAGCAACCTACCAAATTCACCCCTCCACTTT. As protein: CASNLPNSPLHF. The chain has TRBV3-1 and TRBJ1-6; the D is unclear. The CDR3 consists of 12 residues. The germline gives CDR1 LGHDT, CDR2 YNNKEL (reference sequence). V was cut by 7 bases and J by 7 bases, with 8 bases left in between.

The chain has TRBV29-1 and TRBJ1-6; TRBD1 aligns across 7 bases. Losses at the gene ends were 6 bases for V and 1 base for J; bases not matched to a gene: 0. Germline V gene data show CDR1 as SQVTM and CDR2 as ANQGSEA. The CDR3 covers 13 residues. CDR3 sequence: CSVRGSYNSPLHF. Written as DNA, the CDR3 is TGCAGCGTCAGGGGGTCCTATAATTCACCCCTCCACTTT.

The CDR3 DNA follows: TGTGCCAGCAGTTTGTCTCCATACTTCGGTAATGAAAAACTGTTTTTT. Its protein product is CASSLSPYFGNEKLFF. This sequence joins TRBV6-2 or TRBV6-3 and TRBJ1-4; D is undetermined. The CDR3 is made up of 16 amino acids. The V end was cut by 4 bases, the J end by 4 bases, with 16 bases between. CDR1 is MNHEY and CDR2 is SVGEGT in the germline V gene.

The chain combines TRBV5-1 with TRBJ2-1; no reliable D call. CDR1 is SGHRS, CDR2 YFSETQ, per germline. V was shortened by 3 bases and J by 5 bases, with 9 bases between the two germline ends. CDR3 length equals 13 residues. The CDR3 region has the DNA TGCGCCAGCAGCTCGATTACCGACAATGAGCAGTTCTTC. This sequence encodes CASSSITDNEQFF.

This clonotype was picked up one time. The chain combines TRBV7-2 with TRBJ2-7; D is perhaps TRBD1 (6 bases). V was cut by 5 bases and J by 5 bases, with 13 bases left in between. The CDR3 length is 13 residues. CDR1 and CDR2 from the germline V gene are SGHTA and FQGNSA. The CDR3, as DNA: TGTACCAGCAGCGACGGACAGCTTAACGAGCAGTACTTC. Protein product: CTSSDGQLNEQYF.

The J gene is TRBJ1-1, the V gene TRBV29-1, with D possibly TRBD1 on 6 matching bases. Germline lookup yields CDR1 SQVTM and CDR2 ANQGSEA. Trimming took off 5 bases at V and 1 base at J, with 14 bases between the two ends. The CDR3 length is 14 residues. The CDR3 is CSVQGRMANTEAFF. The CDR3 DNA sequence: TGCAGCGTTCAGGGGAGGATGGCGAACACTGAAGCTTTCTTT.

In this sample, this clonotype turned up many times. This rearrangement joins TRBV5-1 to TRBJ1-4; 9 nucleotides line up with TRBD1. This CDR3 region has 15 residues. CDR1 is SGHRS, CDR2 YFSETQ, per germline. The junction had 4 bases not matched to a gene; V was cut back by 0 bases and J by 7 bases. The CDR3 loop is CASSLVATGGEKLFF. The CDR3 DNA reads as TGCGCCAGCAGCTTGGTTGCGACAGGGGGTGAAAAACTGTTTTTT.

The chain carries TRBV20-1 and TRBJ1-5, with D possibly being TRBD1 (5 bases). Germline V CDR1 and CDR2: DFQATT, SNEGSKA (reference sequence). CDR3 length: 13 amino acids. V was clipped by 3 bases and J by 8 bases, with 14 bases between them. CDR3: CSASGDGWKPQHF. DNA of the CDR3: TGCAGTGCTAGTGGGGACGGTTGGAAGCCCCAGCATTTT.

This clonotype was counted only a few times. The chain uses TRBV4-3 and TRBJ1-4; D unresolved. CDR3 length: 15 residues. CDR1 is LGHNA, CDR2 YSLEER, per germline. V lost 0 bases and J 0 bases, leaving 5 bases between the germline ends. The CDR3, as DNA: TGCGCCAGCAGCCAAGAAGCCGCAACTAATGAAAAACTGTTTTTT. Protein: CASSQEAATNEKLFF.

This clonotype turned up a few times. The chain is built from TRBV20-1 and TRBJ1-4; D call uncertain. V lost 2 bases and J 5 bases, leaving 9 bases between the germline ends. The CDR3 length is 13 residues. Per the germline V gene, CDR1 is DFQATT and CDR2 is SNEGSKA (reference sequence). The CDR3 DNA follows: TGCAGTGCTAGACTTGGACTCAATGAAAAACTGTTTTTT. This gives the protein CSARLGLNEKLFF.

The sample holds a few counts of this clonotype. The V gene is TRBV2, the J gene TRBJ1-5; 7 nucleotides match TRBD1. The CDR3 is made up of 15 amino acids. Germline loops: CDR1 SNHLY, CDR2 FYNNEI. Trimming cost V 3 bases and J 4 bases; bases outside gene matches: 6. The CDR3 sequence: CASSDTQGWNQPQHF. In DNA, the CDR3 is TGTGCCAGCAGTGACACACAGGGGTGGAATCAGCCCCAGCATTTT.